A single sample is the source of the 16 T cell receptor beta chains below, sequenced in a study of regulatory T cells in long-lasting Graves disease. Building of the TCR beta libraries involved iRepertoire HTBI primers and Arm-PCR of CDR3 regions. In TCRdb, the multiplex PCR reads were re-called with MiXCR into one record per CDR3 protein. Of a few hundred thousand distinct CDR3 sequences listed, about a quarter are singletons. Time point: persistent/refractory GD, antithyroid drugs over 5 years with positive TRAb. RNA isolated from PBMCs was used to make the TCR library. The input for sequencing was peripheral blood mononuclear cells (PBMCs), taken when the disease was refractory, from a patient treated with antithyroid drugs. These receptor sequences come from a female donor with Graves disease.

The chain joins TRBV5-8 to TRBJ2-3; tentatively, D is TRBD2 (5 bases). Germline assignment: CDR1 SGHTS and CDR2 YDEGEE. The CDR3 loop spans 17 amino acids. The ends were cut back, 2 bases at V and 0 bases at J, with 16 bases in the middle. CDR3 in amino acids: CASSFSRTGTSTDTQYF. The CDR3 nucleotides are TGTGCCAGCAGCTTTTCTCGGACTGGAACTAGCACAGATACGCAGTATTTT.

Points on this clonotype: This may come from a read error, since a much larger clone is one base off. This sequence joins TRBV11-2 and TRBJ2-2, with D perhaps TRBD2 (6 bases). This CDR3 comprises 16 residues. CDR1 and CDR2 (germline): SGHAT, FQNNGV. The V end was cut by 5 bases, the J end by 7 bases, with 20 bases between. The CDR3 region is CASSAGLAFRLGELFF. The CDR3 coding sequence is TGTGCCAGCAGCGCGGGACTGGCCTTCCGTCTCGGGGAGCTGTTTTTT.

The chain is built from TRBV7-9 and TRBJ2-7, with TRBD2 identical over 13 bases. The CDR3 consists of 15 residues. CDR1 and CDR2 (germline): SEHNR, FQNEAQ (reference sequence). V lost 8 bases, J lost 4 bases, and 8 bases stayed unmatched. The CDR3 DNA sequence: TGTGCCAGCTCCGGGACTAGCGGGATAACTTACGAGCAGTACTTC. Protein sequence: CASSGTSGITYEQYF.

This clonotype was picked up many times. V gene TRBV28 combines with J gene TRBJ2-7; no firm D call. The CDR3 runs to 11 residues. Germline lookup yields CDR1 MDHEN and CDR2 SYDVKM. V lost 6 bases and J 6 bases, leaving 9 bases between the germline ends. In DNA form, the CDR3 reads TGTGCCAGCAGCCGACTGCCCGAGCAGTACTTC. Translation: CASSRLPEQYF.

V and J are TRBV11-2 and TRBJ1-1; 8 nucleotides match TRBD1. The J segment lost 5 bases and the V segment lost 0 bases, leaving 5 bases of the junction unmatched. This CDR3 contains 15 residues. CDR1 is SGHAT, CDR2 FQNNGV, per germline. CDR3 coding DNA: TGTGCCAGCAGCTTAGAGGTCAGGGGGCCGACTGAAGCTTTCTTT. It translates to CASSLEVRGPTEAFF.

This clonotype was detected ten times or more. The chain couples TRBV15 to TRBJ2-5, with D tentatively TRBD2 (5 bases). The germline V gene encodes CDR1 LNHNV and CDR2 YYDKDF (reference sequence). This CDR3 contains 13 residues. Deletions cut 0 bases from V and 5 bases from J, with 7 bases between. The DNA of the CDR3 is TGTGCCACCAGCAGAGATCGAGGGGAGACCCAGTACTTC. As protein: CATSRDRGETQYF.

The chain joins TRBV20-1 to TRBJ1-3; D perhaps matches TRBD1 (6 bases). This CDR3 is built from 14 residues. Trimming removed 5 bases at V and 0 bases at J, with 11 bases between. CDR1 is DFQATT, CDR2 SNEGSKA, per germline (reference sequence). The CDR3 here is CSAHLDSSGNTIYF. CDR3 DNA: TGCAGTGCTCACCTGGACAGCTCTGGAAACACCATATATTTT.

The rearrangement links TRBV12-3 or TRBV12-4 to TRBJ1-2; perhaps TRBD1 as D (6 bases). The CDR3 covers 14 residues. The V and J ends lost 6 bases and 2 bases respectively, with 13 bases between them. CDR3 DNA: TGTGCCAGCAGCACGGACAGCGTGAACTATGGCTACACCTTC. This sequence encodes CASSTDSVNYGYTF.

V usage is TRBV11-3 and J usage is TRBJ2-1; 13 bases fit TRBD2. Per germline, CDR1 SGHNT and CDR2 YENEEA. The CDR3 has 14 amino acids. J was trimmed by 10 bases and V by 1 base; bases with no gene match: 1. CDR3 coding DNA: TGTGCCAGCAGCTTAGGGGGACTAGCGGGAGAGCAGTTCTTC. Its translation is CASSLGGLAGEQFF.

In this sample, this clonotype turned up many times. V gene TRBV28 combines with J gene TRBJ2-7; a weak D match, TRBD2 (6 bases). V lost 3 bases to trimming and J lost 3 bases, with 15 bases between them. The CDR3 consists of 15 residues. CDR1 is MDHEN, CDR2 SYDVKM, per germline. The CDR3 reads CASSFGGPFNYEQYF. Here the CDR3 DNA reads TGTGCCAGCAGTTTCGGGGGACCCTTCAACTACGAGCAGTACTTC.

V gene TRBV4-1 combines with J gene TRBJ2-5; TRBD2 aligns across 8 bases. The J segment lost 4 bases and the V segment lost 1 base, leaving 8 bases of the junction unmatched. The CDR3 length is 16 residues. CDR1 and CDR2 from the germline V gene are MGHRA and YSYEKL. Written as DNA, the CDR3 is TGCGCCAGCAGCCAAGTGGGGGCGGGAGGTGGAGAGACCCAGTACTTC. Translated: CASSQVGAGGGETQYF.

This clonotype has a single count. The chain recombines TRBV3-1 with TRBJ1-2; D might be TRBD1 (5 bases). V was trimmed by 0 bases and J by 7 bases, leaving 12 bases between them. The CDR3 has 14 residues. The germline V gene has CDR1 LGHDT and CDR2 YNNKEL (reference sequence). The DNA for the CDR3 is TGTGCCAGCAGCCAAGAAGTGACAGTTGGTGGCTACACCTTC. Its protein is CASSQEVTVGGYTF. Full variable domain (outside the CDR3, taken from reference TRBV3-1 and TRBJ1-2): DTAVSQTPKYLVTQMGNDKSIKCEQNLGHDTMYWYKQDSKKFLKIMFSYNNKELIINETVPNRFSPKSPDKAHLNLHINSLELGDSAVYFCASSQEVTVGGYTFGSGTRLTVV.

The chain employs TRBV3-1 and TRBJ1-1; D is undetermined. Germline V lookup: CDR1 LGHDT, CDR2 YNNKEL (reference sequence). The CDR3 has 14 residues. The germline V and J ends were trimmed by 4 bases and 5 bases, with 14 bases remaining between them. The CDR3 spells CASSLKTTGTEAFF. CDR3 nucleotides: TGTGCCAGCAGCCTAAAGACGACTGGAACTGAAGCTTTCTTT.

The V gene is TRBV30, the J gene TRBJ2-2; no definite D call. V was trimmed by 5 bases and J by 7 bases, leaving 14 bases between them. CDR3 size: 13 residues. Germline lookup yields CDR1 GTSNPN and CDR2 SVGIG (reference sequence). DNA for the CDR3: TGTGCCTGGGGGTTTTTAGTTGACGGGGAGCTGTTTTTT. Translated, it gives CAWGFLVDGELFF.

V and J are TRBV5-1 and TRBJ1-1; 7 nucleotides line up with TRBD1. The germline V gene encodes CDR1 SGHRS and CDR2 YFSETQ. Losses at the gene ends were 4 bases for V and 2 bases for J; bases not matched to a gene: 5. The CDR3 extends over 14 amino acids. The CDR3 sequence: CASSPWDSNTEAFF. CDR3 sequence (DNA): TGCGCCAGCAGCCCCTGGGACAGCAACACTGAAGCTTTCTTT.

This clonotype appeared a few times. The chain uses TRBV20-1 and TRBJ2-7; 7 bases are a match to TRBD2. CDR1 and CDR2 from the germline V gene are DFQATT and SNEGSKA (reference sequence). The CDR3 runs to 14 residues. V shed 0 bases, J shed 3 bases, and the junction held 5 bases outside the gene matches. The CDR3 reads CSARDRAGVYEQYF. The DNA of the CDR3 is TGCAGTGCTAGAGATCGGGCGGGAGTCTACGAGCAGTACTTC.